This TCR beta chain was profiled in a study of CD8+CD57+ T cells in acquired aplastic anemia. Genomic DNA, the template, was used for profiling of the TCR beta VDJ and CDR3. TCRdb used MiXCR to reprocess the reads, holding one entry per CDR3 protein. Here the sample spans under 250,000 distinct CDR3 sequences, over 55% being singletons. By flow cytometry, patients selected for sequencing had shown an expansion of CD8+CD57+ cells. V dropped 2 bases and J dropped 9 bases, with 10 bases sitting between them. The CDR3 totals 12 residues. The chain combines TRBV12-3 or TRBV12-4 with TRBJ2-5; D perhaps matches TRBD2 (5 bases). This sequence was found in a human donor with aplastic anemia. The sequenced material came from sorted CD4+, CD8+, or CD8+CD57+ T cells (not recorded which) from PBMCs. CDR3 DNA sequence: TGTGCCAGCAGTTTAAGAGGGAGTGCCCAGTACTTC. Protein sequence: CASSLRGSAQYF.